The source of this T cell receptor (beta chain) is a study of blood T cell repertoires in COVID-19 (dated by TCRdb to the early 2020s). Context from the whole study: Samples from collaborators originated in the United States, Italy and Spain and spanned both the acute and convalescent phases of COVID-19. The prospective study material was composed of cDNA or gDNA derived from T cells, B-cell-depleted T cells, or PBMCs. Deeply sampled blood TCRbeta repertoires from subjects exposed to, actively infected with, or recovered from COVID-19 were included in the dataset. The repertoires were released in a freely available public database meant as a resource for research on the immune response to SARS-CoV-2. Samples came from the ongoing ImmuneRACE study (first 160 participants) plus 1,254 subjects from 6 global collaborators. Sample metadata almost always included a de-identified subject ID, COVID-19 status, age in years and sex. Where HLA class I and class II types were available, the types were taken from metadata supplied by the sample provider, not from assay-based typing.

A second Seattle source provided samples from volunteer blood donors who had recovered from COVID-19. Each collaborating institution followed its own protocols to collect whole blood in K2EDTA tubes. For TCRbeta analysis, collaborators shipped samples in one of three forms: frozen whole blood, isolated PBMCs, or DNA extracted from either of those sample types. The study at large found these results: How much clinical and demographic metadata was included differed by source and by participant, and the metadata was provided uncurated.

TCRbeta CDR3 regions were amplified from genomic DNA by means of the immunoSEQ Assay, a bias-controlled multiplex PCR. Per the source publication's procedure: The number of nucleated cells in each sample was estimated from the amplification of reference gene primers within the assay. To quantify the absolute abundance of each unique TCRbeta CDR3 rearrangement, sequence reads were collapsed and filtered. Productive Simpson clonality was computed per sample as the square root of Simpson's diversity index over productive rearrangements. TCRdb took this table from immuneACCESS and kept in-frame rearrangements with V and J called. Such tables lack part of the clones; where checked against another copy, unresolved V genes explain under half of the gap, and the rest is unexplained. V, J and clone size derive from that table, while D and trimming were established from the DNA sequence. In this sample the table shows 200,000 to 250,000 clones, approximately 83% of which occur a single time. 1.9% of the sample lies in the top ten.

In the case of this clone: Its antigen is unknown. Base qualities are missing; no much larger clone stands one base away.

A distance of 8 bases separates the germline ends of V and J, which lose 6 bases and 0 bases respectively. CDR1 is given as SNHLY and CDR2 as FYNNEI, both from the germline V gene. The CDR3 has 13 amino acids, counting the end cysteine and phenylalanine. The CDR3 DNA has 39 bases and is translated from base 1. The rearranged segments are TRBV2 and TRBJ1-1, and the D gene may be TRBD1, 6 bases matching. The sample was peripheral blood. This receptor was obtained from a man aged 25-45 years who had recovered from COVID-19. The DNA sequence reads TGTGCCAGCAGCCGGGACATGAACACTGAAGCTTTCTTT. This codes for CASSRDMNTEAFF.